This is a list of T cell receptor beta chains from one sample in a study of blood T cell repertoires in COVID-19. Produced via immunoSEQ multiplex PCR; TCRdb's table is partial and in-frame only. This table holds approximately 120,000 clones, roughly 74% found once. Sequenced sample: peripheral blood. The receptors derive from a man older than 75 with COVID-19, enrolled during active disease. The CDR3 runs from the conserved cysteine through the conserved F or W. Each record gives: D gene, V gene, J gene, clone size, CDR3 DNA, CDR3 protein. D genes are given only for firm matches. Clone size, where shown, is once, few, many, or a class for clones that have expanded.

NA	TRBV11-2	TRBJ2-5	NA	TGTGCCAGCAGCTTAGATCGTGAGACCCAGTACTTC	CASSLDRETQYF
TRBD2	TRBV4-3	TRBJ2-1	NA	TGCGCCAGCAGCCAAGGACTAGCCCCCTACAATGAGCAGTTCTTC	CASSQGLAPYNEQFF
TRBD2	TRBV28	TRBJ2-7	NA	TGTGCCAGCATCCGGACTAGCCCCTACGAGCAGTACTTC	CASIRTSPYEQYF
TRBD2	TRBV6-5	TRBJ2-6	many	TGTGCCAGCAGGGGACTAGCGACTGGGGCCAACGTCCTGACTTTC	CASRGLATGANVLTF
NA	TRBV12-3/TRBV12-4	TRBJ1-1	NA	TGTGCCAGCAGCTTCTACGGGAACACTGAAGCTTTCTTT	CASSFYGNTEAFF
TRBD2	TRBV5-1	TRBJ2-7	NA	TGCGCCAGCAGAGCCATGGAACTAGCGGGCCCGGGGTACTTC	CASRAMELAGPGYF
NA	TRBV12-3/TRBV12-4	TRBJ1-4	few	TGTGCCAGCAGTTTGAGCGAGGAAAAACTGTTTTTT	CASSLSEEKLFF
NA	TRBV10-3	TRBJ2-1	NA	TGTGCCATCAGTGAAAGGGGGAAGCAGGGCTCCTACAATGAGCAGTTCTTC	CAISERGKQGSYNEQFF
NA	TRBV28	TRBJ1-2	NA	TGTGCCAGCAGGACACAGGGATTCCCTGGCTACACCTTC	CASRTQGFPGYTF
TRBD2	TRBV5-1	TRBJ2-3	NA	TGCGCCAGCAGCTTGGAACTAGCGGGAGGGACGGGACACACAGATACGCAGTATTTT	CASSLELAGGTGHTDTQYF